This T cell receptor (beta chain) was captured by sequencing in a study of blood T cell repertoires in COVID-19. Overall study: The origin of the acute and convalescent COVID-19 samples was the United States, Italy and Spain. The analysed material was cDNA or gDNA that came from T cells, B-cell-depleted T cells, or PBMCs.

Measured with immunoSEQ multiplex PCR; TCRdb has only the in-frame clones, and not every one. The sample lists hundreds of thousands of clones, around 88% seen once, with 5.5% to 7% in the top ten. The CDR3 spans 14 residues. The V gene lost 4 bases and the J gene lost 4 bases, with 14 bases spanning the gap. Germline V gene data show CDR1 as SGHRS and CDR2 as YFSETQ. The age range of participants was 18 to 89 years, with residence in more than 20 US areas. Two negative PCRs, clearance, or symptom resolution were required of recovered Cohort 3 donors. The sample consisted of PBMCs or T cells enriched from blood (not recorded which). V gene TRBV5-1 combines with J gene TRBJ2-5; the D gene is possibly TRBD1 (6 bases). This receptor was taken from a woman between 40 and 55 years old who had recovered from COVID-19. DNA of the CDR3: TGCGCCAGCAGCCCCATGGGGACATTAGAGACCCAGTACTTC. It encodes CASSPMGTLETQYF.